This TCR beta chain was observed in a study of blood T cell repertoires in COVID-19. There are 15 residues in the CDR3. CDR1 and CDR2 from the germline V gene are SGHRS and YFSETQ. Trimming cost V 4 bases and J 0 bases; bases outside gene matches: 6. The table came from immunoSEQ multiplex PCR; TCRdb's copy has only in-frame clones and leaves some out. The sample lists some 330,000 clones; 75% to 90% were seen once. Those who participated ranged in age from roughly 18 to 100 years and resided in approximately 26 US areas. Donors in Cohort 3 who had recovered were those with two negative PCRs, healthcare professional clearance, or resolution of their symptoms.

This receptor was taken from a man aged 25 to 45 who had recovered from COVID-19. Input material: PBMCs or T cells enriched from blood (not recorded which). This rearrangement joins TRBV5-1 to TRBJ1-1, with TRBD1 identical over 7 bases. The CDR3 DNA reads TGCGCCAGCAGCCTACAGGGGTTGGTGAACACTGAAGCTTTCTTT. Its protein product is CASSLQGLVNTEAFF.